These 25 T cell receptor beta chains originate from one sample sequenced in a study of regulatory T cells in long-lasting Graves disease. Arm-PCR of CDR3 regions with iRepertoire HTBI primers generated TCR beta libraries. One entry per CDR3 protein results from TCRdb running MiXCR on the multiplex PCR reads. The data contain fewer than 600,000 distinct CDR3 sequences, around a fifth of them seen just once; the ten biggest clones take up around 13%. Time point given: persistent/refractory GD, antithyroid drugs over 5 years with positive TRAb. With RNA extracted from PBMCs as input, the TCR library was made. The sample in question was peripheral blood mononuclear cells (PBMCs), obtained when the disease was refractory, from a patient treated with antithyroid drugs. The receptors originated from a female donor with Graves disease.

V is TRBV5-6 and J is TRBJ2-7, with 10 bases aligning to TRBD2. The CDR3 is 16 amino acids. The junction had 11 bases not matched to a gene; V was cut back by 4 bases and J by 4 bases. Germline CDR1 SGHDT, CDR2 YYEEEE. CDR3 protein: CASSNIGLADQYEQYF. The CDR3 DNA reads as TGTGCCAGCAGCAATATAGGACTAGCGGATCAATACGAGCAGTACTTC.

This clonotype has a count of ten or more. The rearrangement uses TRBV7-2 and TRBJ2-5, with TRBD1 as a possible D gene (6 bases). This CDR3 contains 15 residues. Germline V gives CDR1 SGHTA, CDR2 FQGNSA. Trimming stripped 5 bases from V and 3 bases from J, with 16 bases between. In DNA, the CDR3 is TGTGCCAGCAGCCCCCCATGGGGGCCAGAAGAGACCCAGTACTTC. Translation gives CASSPPWGPEETQYF.

This clonotype was seen more than once but under ten times. The rearrangement uses TRBV20-1 and TRBJ2-5, with D possibly TRBD1 on 6 matching bases. The CDR3 loop spans 15 amino acids. The germline gives CDR1 DFQATT, CDR2 SNEGSKA (reference sequence). The V and J ends lost 3 bases and 0 bases respectively, with 14 bases between them. The CDR3 reads CSASWDKKYQETQYF. The CDR3 DNA follows: TGCAGTGCTAGTTGGGACAAAAAGTACCAAGAGACCCAGTACTTC.

The chain joins TRBV4-2 to TRBJ1-4; no definite D call. Germline V gene sequence: CDR1 LGHNA, CDR2 YNFKEQ. The CDR3 has 13 residues. V lost 4 bases and J lost 7, with 10 bases in between. DNA for the CDR3: TGTGCCAGCAGCCCCGCGGGTGCTGAAAAACTGTTTTTT. It specifies CASSPAGAEKLFF.

The table lists this clonotype with many counts. V is TRBV6-5 and J is TRBJ1-5; D ambiguous. V lost 4 bases, J lost 1 base, and 5 bases lay in between. The CDR3 loop spans 13 amino acids. The germline V gene encodes CDR1 MNHEY and CDR2 SVGAGI. CDR3 loop: CASSWGSNQPQHF. DNA for the CDR3: TGTGCCAGCAGTTGGGGAAGCAATCAGCCCCAGCATTTT.

V and J are TRBV2 and TRBJ2-5, with D perhaps TRBD2 (6 bases). Trimming removed 8 bases at V and 3 bases at J, with 10 bases between. CDR1 SNHLY and CDR2 FYNNEI come from the germline V gene. The CDR3 has 12 amino acids. The CDR3 protein is CASSLAKETQYF. CDR3 coding DNA: TGTGCCAGCTCACTAGCAAAAGAGACCCAGTACTTC.

The V gene is TRBV30, the J gene TRBJ1-1, with D possibly matching TRBD1 (5 bases). The V end was cut by 5 bases, the J end by 4 bases, with 11 bases between. This CDR3 is 12 amino acids long. Germline V gene sequence: CDR1 GTSNPN, CDR2 SVGIG (reference sequence). The CDR3 spells CAWLGGATEAFF. The CDR3 DNA sequence: TGTGCCTGGTTGGGAGGGGCCACTGAAGCTTTCTTT. The variable domain in full, with the rest retrieved from reference TRBV30 and TRBJ1-1, is SQTIHQWPATLVQPVGSPLSLECTVEGTSNPNLYWYRQAAGRGLQLLFYSVGIGQISSEVPQNLSASRPQDRQFILSSKKLLLSDSGFYLCAWLGGATEAFFGQGTRLTVV.

This clonotype occurred a few times. The V gene is TRBV4-3, the J gene TRBJ1-4, with D possibly matching TRBD1 (5 bases). Germline V gives CDR1 LGHNA, CDR2 YSLEER. The CDR3 runs to 14 residues. Trimming took 5 bases from V and 3 from J, leaving 10 bases between them. CDR3: CASSVREANEKLFF. DNA of the CDR3: TGCGCCAGCAGCGTCAGGGAAGCTAATGAAAAACTGTTTTTT.

This clonotype was seen repeatedly, ten times or more. V and J are TRBV6-2 or TRBV6-3 and TRBJ2-7; TRBD2 matches at 8 bases. CDR3 length: 15 residues. V lost 0 bases, J lost 5 bases, and 6 bases stayed unmatched. The germline V gene encodes CDR1 MNHEY and CDR2 SVGEGT. The CDR3 DNA sequence: TGTGCCAGCAGTTACTCGACGGGGGGGCCGAACGAGCAGTACTTC. It codes for CASSYSTGGPNEQYF.

This clonotype has more than one count but fewer than ten. The chain couples TRBV6-1 to TRBJ2-1, with TRBD2 identical over 8 bases. Germline trimming cut 7 bases from V and 5 bases from J; bases unmatched to any gene: 10. The CDR3 runs 15 residues. Germline V CDR1 and CDR2: MNHNS, SASEGT. This CDR3 is CASTKAGVGDNEQFF. In DNA, the CDR3 is TGTGCCAGCACCAAAGCGGGAGTAGGGGACAATGAGCAGTTCTTC.

In its sample, this clonotype was seen many times. The chain joins TRBV19 to TRBJ1-6, with TRBD1 matching over 7 bases. The CDR3 has 14 residues. Germline V gives CDR1 LNHDA, CDR2 SQIVND (reference sequence). J was trimmed by 7 bases and V by 8 bases; bases with no gene match: 8. The CDR3 is CASGQGVENSPLHF. As DNA, the CDR3 is TGTGCCAGTGGCCAGGGGGTGGAGAATTCACCCCTCCACTTT.

This clonotype showed up many times. The chain recombines TRBV12-3 or TRBV12-4 with TRBJ2-5; D uncertain. Trimming removed 3 bases from V and 4 bases from J, with 9 bases in between. The CDR3 contains 13 residues. The CDR3, as DNA: TGTGCCAGCAGTTTGAAGGAATTAGAGACCCAGTACTTC. Translating it yields CASSLKELETQYF.

The chain couples TRBV19 to TRBJ2-6; TRBD1 is a possible D gene (6 bases). Germline V CDR1 and CDR2: LNHDA, SQIVND (reference sequence). The ends were cut back, 2 bases at V and 0 bases at J, with 14 bases in the middle. The CDR3 is 18 amino acids. CDR3 nucleotides: TGTGCCAGTAGTATAACAGACAGGCCCAGCTCTGGGGCCAACGTCCTGACTTTC. This encodes CASSITDRPSSGANVLTF.

This clonotype was detected ten times or more. The chain links TRBV28 to TRBJ2-7, with a tentative D call TRBD1 (6 bases). The CDR3 length is 13 residues. Trimming took 8 bases from V and 3 from J, leaving 14 bases between them. From germline, CDR1 is MDHEN and CDR2 SYDVKM. The CDR3 nucleotides read TGTGCCAGCCGCAACAGGGCCCACTACGAGCAGTACTTC. Translation: CASRNRAHYEQYF. Complete variable domain (other parts from reference TRBV28 and TRBJ2-7): DVKVTQSSRYLVKRTGEKVFLECVQDMDHENMFWYRQDPGLGLRLIYFSYDVKMKEKGDIPEGYSVSREKKERFSLILESASTNQTSMYLCASRNRAHYEQYFGPGTRLTVT.

This clonotype was detected many times. This chain joins TRBV7-2 and TRBJ1-2, with 7 bases matching TRBD1. Germline CDR1 and CDR2: SGHTA and FQGNSA. With V trimmed by 1 base and J by 7 bases, 9 bases remained unmatched. This CDR3 has 15 amino acids. The CDR3 coding sequence is TGTGCCAGCAGCTTAGTTAGAGGGGGCGCGGGTGGCTACACCTTC. Its translation: CASSLVRGGAGGYTF.

The chain has TRBV4-3 and TRBJ2-5; 7 nucleotides align to TRBD1. The trim removed 4 bases at V and 5 bases at J, leaving 10 bases unmatched. The CDR3 runs to 15 residues. Germline V gene sequence: CDR1 LGHNA, CDR2 YSLEER. The CDR3 bases are TGCGCCAGCAGCCGGAACAGGGGCGTGGGGGAGACCCAGTACTTC. Residues: CASSRNRGVGETQYF.

This chain connects TRBV27 to TRBJ1-2, with D uncertain. The CDR3 contains 13 residues. Germline lookup yields CDR1 MNHEY and CDR2 SMNVEV (reference sequence). The V and J ends lost 0 bases and 4 bases respectively, with 6 bases between them. CDR3 DNA sequence: TGTGCCAGCAGTTTATCGGCCAGCTATGGCTACACCTTC. The encoded protein is CASSLSASYGYTF.

The rearrangement uses TRBV7-9 and TRBJ1-4; 11 bases fit TRBD1. From germline, CDR1 is SEHNR and CDR2 FQNEAQ (reference sequence). The CDR3 is 17 amino acids. V gave up 2 bases and J gave up 10 bases; unmatched junction bases: 12. CDR3 in amino acids: CASSLIGPGQGDRKLFF. CDR3 nucleotides: TGTGCCAGCAGCTTAATTGGACCGGGACAGGGGGATAGAAAACTGTTTTTT.

This clonotype was recorded many times. The genes are TRBV7-2 and TRBJ1-1, with D possibly matching TRBD1 (5 bases). Per the germline V gene, CDR1 is SGHTA and CDR2 is FQGNSA. V shed 5 bases and J shed 6 bases, with 22 bases lying between them. CDR3 length equals 16 residues. The CDR3 region has the DNA TGTGCCAGCAGCCTGGGGCCCTCGGGAGGAGGCGCTGAAGCTTTCTTT. This sequence encodes CASSLGPSGGGAEAFF.

The table lists this clonotype with a few counts. The gene calls are TRBV12-3 or TRBV12-4 and TRBJ2-7; a weak D match, TRBD1 (5 bases). The CDR3 has 14 residues. Trimming cost V 4 bases and J 3 bases, with 13 bases left between them. CDR3 in DNA: TGTGCCAGCAGTTCTAGACAGAGACACTACGAGCAGTACTTC. This encodes CASSSRQRHYEQYF.

The chain has TRBV27 and TRBJ1-2; 8 nucleotides align to TRBD1. The CDR3 contains 16 residues. V lost 5 bases to trimming and J lost 7 bases; unmatched junction nucleotides: 15. Germline CDR1 reads MNHEY; CDR2 reads SMNVEV (reference sequence). CDR3 protein: CASSPPFGTGIPGYTF. The CDR3 DNA reads TGTGCCAGCAGTCCTCCCTTTGGGACAGGAATCCCTGGCTACACCTTC.

This rearrangement joins TRBV4-3 to TRBJ1-2, with TRBD1 as a possible D gene (5 bases). Germline CDR1 is LGHNA and CDR2 is YSLEER. This CDR3 has 14 residues. The V end was cut by 1 base, the J end by 7 bases, with 13 bases between. DNA of the CDR3: TGCGCCAGCAGCCAAGGGGGGGAGGTTGGTGGCTACACCTTC. It codes for CASSQGGEVGGYTF.

The rearrangement links TRBV7-2 to TRBJ1-6; maybe TRBD1 (6 bases). The V and J ends lost 0 bases and 6 bases respectively, with 12 bases between them. The germline gives CDR1 SGHTA, CDR2 FQGNSA. The CDR3 consists of 16 residues. The CDR3 spells CASSLAPGQGNSPLHF. The DNA for the CDR3 is TGTGCCAGCAGCTTAGCCCCGGGACAAGGTAATTCACCCCTCCACTTT.

This clonotype was seen repeatedly, ten times or more. This sequence joins TRBV28 and TRBJ1-2; D is undetermined. This CDR3 has 15 amino acids. V was trimmed by 5 bases and J by 4 bases, leaving 17 bases between them. CDR1 and CDR2 (germline): MDHEN, SYDVKM. CDR3 sequence: CASSPPGREAYGYTF. The CDR3 DNA reads TGTGCCAGCAGTCCCCCAGGTAGGGAGGCCTATGGCTACACCTTC.

V usage is TRBV5-1 and J usage is TRBJ2-2; TRBD1 agrees at 7 bases. V lost 3 bases, J lost 0 bases, and 2 bases stayed unmatched. From germline, CDR1 is SGHRS and CDR2 YFSETQ. The CDR3 consists of 15 residues. The CDR3 sequence is CASSSQGANTGELFF. The CDR3 DNA is TGCGCCAGCAGCTCCCAGGGGGCGAACACCGGGGAGCTGTTTTTT.